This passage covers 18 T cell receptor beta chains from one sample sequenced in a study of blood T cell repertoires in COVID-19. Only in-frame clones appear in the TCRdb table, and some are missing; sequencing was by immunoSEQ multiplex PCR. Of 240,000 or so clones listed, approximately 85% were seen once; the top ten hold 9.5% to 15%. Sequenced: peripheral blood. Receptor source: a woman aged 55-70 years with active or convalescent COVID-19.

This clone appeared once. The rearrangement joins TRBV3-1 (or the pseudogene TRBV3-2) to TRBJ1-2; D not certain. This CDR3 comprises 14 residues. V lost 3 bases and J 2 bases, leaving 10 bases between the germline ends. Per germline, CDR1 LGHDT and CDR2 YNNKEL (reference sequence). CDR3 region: CASSQGGGNYGYTF. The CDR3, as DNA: TGTGCCAGCAGCCAGGGAGGAGGGAACTATGGCTACACCTTC.

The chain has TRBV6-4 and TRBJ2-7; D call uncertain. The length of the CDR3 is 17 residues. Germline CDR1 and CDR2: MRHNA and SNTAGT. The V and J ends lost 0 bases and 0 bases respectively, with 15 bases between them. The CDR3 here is CASSDSSSQESSYEQYF. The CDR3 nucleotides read TGTGCCAGCAGTGACTCGAGTTCTCAGGAAAGCTCCTACGAGCAGTACTTC.

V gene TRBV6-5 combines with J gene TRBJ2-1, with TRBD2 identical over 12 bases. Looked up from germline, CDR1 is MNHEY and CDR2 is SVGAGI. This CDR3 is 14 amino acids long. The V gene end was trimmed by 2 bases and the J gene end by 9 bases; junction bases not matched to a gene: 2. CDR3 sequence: CASSYLAGGSEQFF. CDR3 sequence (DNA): TGTGCCAGCAGTTACCTAGCGGGGGGGAGTGAGCAGTTCTTC.

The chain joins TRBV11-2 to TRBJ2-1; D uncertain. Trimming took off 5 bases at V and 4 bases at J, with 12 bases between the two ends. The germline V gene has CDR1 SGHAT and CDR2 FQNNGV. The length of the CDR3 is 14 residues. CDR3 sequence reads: CASSIAVSYNEQFF. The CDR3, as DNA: TGTGCCAGCAGCATAGCCGTGTCTTACAATGAGCAGTTCTTC. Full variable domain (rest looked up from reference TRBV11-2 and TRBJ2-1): EAGVAQSPRYKIIEKRQSVAFWCNPISGHATLYWYQQILGQGPKLLIQFQNNGVVDDSQLPKDRFSAERLKGVDSTLKIQPAKLEDSAVYLCASSIAVSYNEQFFGPGTRLTVL.

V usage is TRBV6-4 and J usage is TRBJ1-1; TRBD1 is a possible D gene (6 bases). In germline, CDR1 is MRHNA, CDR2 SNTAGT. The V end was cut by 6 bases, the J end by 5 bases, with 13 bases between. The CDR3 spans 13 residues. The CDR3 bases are TGTGCCAGCAGCGCCCTAAGGGGGACTGAAGCTTTCTTT. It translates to CASSALRGTEAFF.

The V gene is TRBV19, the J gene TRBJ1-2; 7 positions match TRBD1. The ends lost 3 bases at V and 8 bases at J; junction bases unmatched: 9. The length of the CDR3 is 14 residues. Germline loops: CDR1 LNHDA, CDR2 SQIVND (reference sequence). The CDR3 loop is CASSMGQPPRGYTF. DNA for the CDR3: TGTGCCAGTAGTATGGGACAGCCACCTAGAGGCTACACCTTC.

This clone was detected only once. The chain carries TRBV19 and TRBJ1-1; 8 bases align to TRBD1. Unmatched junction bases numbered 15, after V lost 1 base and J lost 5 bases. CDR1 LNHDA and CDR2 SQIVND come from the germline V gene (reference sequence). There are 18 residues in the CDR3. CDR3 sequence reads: CASSIAPTGVRVATEAFF. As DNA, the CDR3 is TGTGCCAGTAGTATAGCCCCGACAGGGGTAAGGGTGGCAACTGAAGCTTTCTTT.

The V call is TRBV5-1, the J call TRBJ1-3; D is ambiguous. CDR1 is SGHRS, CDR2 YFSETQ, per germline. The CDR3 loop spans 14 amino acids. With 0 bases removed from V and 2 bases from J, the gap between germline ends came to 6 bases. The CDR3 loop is CASSLGSPGNTIYF. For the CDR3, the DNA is TGCGCCAGCAGCTTGGGGAGCCCTGGAAACACCATATATTTT.

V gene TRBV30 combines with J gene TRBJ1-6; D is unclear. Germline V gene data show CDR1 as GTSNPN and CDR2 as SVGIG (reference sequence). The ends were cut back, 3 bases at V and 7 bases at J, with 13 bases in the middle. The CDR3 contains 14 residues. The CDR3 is CAWRRWSVNSPLHF. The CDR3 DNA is TGTGCCTGGAGAAGGTGGAGCGTCAATTCACCCCTCCACTTT.

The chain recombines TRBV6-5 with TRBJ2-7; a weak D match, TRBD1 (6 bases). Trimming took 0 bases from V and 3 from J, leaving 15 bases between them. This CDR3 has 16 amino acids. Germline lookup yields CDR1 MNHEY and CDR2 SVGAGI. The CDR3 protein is CASSYSSTGQSYEQYF. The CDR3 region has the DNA TGTGCCAGCAGTTACTCGTCAACCGGACAGAGCTACGAGCAGTACTTC.

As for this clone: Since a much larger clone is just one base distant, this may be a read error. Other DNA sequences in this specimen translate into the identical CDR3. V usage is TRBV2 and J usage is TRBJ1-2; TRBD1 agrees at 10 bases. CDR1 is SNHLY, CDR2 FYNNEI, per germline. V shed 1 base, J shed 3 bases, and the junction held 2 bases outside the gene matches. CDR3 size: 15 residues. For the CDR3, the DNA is TGTGCCAGCAGTGAAGGGGGACAGGGGTACTATGGCTACACCTTC. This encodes CASSEGGQGYYGYTF.

CDR3 protein: CASSYQMQGAGQPQHF. DNA for the CDR3: TGTGCCAGCAGTTATCAGATGCAGGGGGCAGGTCAGCCCCAGCATTTT. The chain carries TRBV6-5 and TRBJ1-5; 8 bases line up with TRBD1. Germline V lookup: CDR1 MNHEY, CDR2 SVGAGI. This CDR3 has 16 residues. V lost 3 bases to trimming and J lost 6 bases; unmatched junction nucleotides: 10.

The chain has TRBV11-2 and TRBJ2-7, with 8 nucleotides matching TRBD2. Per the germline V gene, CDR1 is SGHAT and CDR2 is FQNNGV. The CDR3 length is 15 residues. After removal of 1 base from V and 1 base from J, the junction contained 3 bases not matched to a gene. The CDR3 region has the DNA TGTGCCAGCAGCTTAGCGGGGGGGTCGTCCTACGAGCAGTACTTC. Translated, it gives CASSLAGGSSYEQYF.

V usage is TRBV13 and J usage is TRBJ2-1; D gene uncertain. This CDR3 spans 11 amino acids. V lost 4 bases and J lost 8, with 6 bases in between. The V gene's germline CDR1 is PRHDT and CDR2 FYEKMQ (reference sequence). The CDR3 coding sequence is TGTGCCAGCAGCTATGACTATGAGCAGTTCTTC. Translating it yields CASSYDYEQFF.

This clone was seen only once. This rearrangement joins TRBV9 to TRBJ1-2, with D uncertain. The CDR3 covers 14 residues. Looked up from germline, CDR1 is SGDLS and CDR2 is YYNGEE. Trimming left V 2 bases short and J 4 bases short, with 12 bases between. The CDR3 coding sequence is TGTGCCAGCAGCGTCGGCAGCGGCGGCTATGGCTACACCTTC. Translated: CASSVGSGGYGYTF. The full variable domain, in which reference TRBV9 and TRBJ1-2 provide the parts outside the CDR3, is DSGVTQTPKHLITATGQRVTLRCSPRSGDLSVYWYQQSLDQGLQFLIQYYNGEERAKGNILERFSAQQFPDLHSELNLSSLELGDSALYFCASSVGSGGYGYTFGSGTRLTVV.

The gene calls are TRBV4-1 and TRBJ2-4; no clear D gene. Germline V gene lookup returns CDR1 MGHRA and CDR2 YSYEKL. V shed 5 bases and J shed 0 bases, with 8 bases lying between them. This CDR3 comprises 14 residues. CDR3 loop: CASSAQEAKNIQYF. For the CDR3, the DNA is TGCGCCAGCAGCGCTCAGGAAGCCAAAAACATTCAGTACTTC.

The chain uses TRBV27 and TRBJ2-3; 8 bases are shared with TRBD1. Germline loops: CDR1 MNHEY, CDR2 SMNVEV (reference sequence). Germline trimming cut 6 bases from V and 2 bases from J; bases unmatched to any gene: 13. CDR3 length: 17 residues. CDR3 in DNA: TGTGCCAGCAGCCGCGGACAGGGCCCACTACTCACAGATACGCAGTATTTT. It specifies CASSRGQGPLLTDTQYF.

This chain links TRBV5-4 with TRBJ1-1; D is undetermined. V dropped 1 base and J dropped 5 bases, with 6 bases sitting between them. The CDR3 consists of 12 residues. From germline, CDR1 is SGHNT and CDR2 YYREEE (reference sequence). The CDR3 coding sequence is TGTGCCAGCAGCTTGTGGGCGACTGAAGCTTTCTTT. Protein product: CASSLWATEAFF. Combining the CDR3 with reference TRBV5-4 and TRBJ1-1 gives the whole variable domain ETGVTQSPTHLIKTRGQQVTLRCSSQSGHNTVSWYQQALGQGPQFIFQYYREEENGRGNFPPRFSGLQFPNYSSELNVNALELDDSALYLCASSLWATEAFFGQGTRLTVV.